These 7 T cell receptor beta chains were sequenced from one sample in a study of blood T cell repertoires in COVID-19. Measured with immunoSEQ multiplex PCR; TCRdb has only the in-frame clones, and not every one. Counted here are 100,000 or so clones, roughly nine tenths occurring once; the ten biggest clones make up about 1%. The source material was peripheral blood. These receptors were taken from a man aged 55 to 70 with acute or convalescent COVID-19.

The rearrangement links TRBV19 to TRBJ2-7, with D tentatively TRBD2 (6 bases). Germline V gene lookup returns CDR1 LNHDA and CDR2 SQIVND (reference sequence). CDR3 length: 16 amino acids. Trimming removed 5 bases from V and 7 bases from J, with 24 bases in between. The CDR3 DNA reads as TGTGCCAGTAGTCCAATTCGGGGGTCCGATTCGGGGGAGCAGTACTTC. Protein: CASSPIRGSDSGEQYF.

The V and J genes are TRBV2 and TRBJ2-7; TRBD2 matches 10 bases. CDR1 SNHLY and CDR2 FYNNEI come from the germline V gene. CDR3 length equals 16 residues. Losses at the gene ends were 4 bases for V and 5 bases for J; bases not matched to a gene: 11. The CDR3: CASSGVGLAGVHEQYV. For the CDR3, the DNA is TGTGCCAGCAGTGGGGTCGGGCTAGCGGGAGTACACGAGCAGTACGTC.

J is TRBJ2-5 and V is TRBV7-9; TRBD1 matches 11 bases. This CDR3 has 15 residues. With V trimmed by 3 bases and J by 3 bases, 3 bases remained unmatched. The germline gives CDR1 SEHNR, CDR2 FQNEAQ (reference sequence). The CDR3 region is CASSFGQGAKETQYF. The CDR3 nucleotides are TGTGCCAGCAGCTTTGGACAGGGGGCGAAAGAGACCCAGTACTTC.

The gene calls are TRBV24-1 and TRBJ2-2; 8 bases are a match to TRBD1. CDR1 and CDR2 from the germline V gene are KGHDR and SFDVKD. The ends lost 3 bases at V and 2 bases at J; junction bases unmatched: 13. This CDR3 region has 19 residues. In DNA, the CDR3 is TGTGCCACCAGTGATGGAGCCAGGGGGCTTGCTTCTAACACCGGGGAGCTGTTTTTT. This gives the protein CATSDGARGLASNTGELFF.

The V and J genes are TRBV7-3 and TRBJ1-3; 8 bases are a match to TRBD1. J was trimmed by 0 bases and V by 5 bases; bases with no gene match: 6. The germline V gene has CDR1 SGHTA and CDR2 FQGTGA. This CDR3 region has 16 residues. The CDR3 coding sequence is TGTGCCAGCAGCCTGACAGGGGCCATCTCTGGAAACACCATATATTTT. Translating gives CASSLTGAISGNTIYF.

V is TRBV25-1 and J is TRBJ1-1; possibly TRBD1 for D (5 bases). Trimming took 9 bases from V and 4 from J, leaving 15 bases between them. The CDR3 extends over 13 amino acids. Germline CDR1 reads MGHDK; CDR2 reads SYGVNS. CDR3 protein: CASSMGPGTEAFF. CDR3 sequence (DNA): TGTGCCAGTTCTATGGGGCCTGGCACTGAAGCTTTCTTT.

The V gene is TRBV24-1, the J gene TRBJ2-2, with a tentative D call TRBD2 (6 bases). This CDR3 is built from 16 residues. CDR1 is KGHDR, CDR2 SFDVKD, per germline. V was cut by 4 bases and J by 0 bases, with 11 bases left in between. The CDR3 sequence is CATSDPSGANTGELFF. CDR3 coding DNA: TGTGCCACCAGTGACCCGTCGGGGGCGAACACCGGGGAGCTGTTTTTT.